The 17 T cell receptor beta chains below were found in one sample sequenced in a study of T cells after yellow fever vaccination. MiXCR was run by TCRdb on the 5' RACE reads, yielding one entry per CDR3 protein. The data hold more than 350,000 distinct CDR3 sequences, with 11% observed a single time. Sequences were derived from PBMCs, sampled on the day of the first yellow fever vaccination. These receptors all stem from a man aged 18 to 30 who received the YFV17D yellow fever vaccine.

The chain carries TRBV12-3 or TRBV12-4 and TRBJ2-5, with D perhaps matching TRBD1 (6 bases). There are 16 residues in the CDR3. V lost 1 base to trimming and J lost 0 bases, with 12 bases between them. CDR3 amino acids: CASSLEGTGNQETQYF. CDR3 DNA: TGTGCCAGCAGTTTAGAGGGCACAGGGAACCAAGAGACCCAGTACTTC.

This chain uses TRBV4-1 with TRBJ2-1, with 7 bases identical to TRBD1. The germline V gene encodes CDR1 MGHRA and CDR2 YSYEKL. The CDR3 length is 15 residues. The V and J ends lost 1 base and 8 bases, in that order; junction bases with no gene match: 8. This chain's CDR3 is CASSQVGQGEDEQFF. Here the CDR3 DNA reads TGCGCCAGCAGCCAAGTTGGGCAGGGGGAAGATGAGCAGTTCTTC.

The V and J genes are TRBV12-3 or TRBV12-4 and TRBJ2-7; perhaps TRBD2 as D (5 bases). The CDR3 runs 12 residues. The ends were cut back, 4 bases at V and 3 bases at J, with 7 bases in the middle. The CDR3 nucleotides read TGTGCCAGCAGTTCTGGGAGCTACGAGCAGTACGTC. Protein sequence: CASSSGSYEQYV.

This CDR3 reads CASSYLDPYEQYF. The CDR3 nucleotides are TGTGCCAGCAGTTATCTCGACCCCTACGAGCAGTACTTC. The rearrangement uses TRBV6-2 or TRBV6-3 and TRBJ2-7; D is undetermined. The V and J ends lost 3 bases and 2 bases respectively, with 8 bases between them. This CDR3 has 13 amino acids. CDR1 is MNHEY, CDR2 SVGEGT, per germline.

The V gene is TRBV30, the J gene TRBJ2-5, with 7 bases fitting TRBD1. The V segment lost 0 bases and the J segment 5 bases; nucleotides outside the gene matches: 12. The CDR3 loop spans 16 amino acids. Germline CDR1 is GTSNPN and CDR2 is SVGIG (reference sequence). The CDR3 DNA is TGTGCCTGGAGTGTAGGGGGCTTTCGAACCGGGGAGACCCAGTACTTC. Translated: CAWSVGGFRTGETQYF.

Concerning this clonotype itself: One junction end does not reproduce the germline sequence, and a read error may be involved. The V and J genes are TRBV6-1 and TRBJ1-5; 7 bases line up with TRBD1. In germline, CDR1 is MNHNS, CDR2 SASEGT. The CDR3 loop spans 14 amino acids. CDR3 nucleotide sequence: TGTGCCAGCTGTGAGGGGGGACAGCTGGTTCCCCAGCATTTT. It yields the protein CASCEGGQLVPQHF.

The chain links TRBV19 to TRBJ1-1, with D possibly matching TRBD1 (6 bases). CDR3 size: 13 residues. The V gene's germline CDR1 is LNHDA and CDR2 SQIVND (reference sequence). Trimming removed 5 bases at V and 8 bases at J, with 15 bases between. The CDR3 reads CASSGRIRGEAFF. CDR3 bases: TGTGCCAGTAGTGGTAGGATTAGGGGGGAAGCTTTCTTT.

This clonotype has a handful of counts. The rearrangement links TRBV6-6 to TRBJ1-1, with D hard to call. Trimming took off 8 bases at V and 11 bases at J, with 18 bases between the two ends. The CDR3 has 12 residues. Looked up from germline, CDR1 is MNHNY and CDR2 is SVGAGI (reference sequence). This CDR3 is CASEEHSGGAFF. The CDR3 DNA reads TGTGCCAGCGAAGAACACAGCGGTGGGGCTTTCTTT.

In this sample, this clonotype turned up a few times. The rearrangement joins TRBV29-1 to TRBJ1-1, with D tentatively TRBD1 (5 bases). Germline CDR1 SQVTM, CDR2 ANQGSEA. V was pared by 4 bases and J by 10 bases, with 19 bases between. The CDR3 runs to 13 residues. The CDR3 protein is CSVVEVRAGGAFF. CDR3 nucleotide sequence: TGCAGCGTTGTGGAGGTGCGGGCTGGGGGAGCTTTCTTT.

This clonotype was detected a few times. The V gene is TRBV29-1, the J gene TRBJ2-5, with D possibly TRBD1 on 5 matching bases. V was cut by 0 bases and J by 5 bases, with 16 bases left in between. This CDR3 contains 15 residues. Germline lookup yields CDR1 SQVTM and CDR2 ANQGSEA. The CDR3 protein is CSVEDPRGGMETQYF. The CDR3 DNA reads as TGCAGCGTTGAAGATCCTAGGGGTGGTATGGAGACCCAGTACTTC.

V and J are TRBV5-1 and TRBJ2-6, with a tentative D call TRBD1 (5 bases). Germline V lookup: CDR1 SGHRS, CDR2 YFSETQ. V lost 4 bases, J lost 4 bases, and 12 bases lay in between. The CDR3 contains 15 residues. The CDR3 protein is CASSTQGGGANVLTF. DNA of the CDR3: TGCGCCAGCAGCACCCAGGGCGGCGGGGCCAACGTCCTGACTTTC.

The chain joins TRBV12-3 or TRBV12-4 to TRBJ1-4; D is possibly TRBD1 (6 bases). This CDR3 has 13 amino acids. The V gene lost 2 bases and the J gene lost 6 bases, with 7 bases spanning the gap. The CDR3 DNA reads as TGTGCCAGCAGTTTATACAGGGATGAAAAACTGTTTTTT. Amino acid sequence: CASSLYRDEKLFF.

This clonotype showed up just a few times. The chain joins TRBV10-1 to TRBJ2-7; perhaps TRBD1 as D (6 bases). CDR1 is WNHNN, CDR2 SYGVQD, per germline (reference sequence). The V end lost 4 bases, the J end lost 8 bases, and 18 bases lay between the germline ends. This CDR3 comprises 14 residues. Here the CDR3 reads CASSVGRTASQQYF. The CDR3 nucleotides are TGCGCCAGCAGTGTAGGCCGGACAGCGTCTCAGCAGTACTTC.

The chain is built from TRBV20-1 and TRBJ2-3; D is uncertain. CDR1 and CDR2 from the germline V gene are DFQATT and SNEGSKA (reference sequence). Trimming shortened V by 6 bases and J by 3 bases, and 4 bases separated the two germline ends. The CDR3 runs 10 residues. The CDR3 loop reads CSASTDTQYF. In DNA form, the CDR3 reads TGCAGTGCGAGTACAGATACGCAGTATTTT.

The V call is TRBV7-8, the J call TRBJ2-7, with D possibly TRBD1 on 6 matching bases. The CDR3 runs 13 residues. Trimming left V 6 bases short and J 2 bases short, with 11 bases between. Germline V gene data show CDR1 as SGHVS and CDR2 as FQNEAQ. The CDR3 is CASSSGAAYEQYV. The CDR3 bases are TGTGCCAGCAGTTCAGGGGCGGCCTACGAGCAGTACGTC.

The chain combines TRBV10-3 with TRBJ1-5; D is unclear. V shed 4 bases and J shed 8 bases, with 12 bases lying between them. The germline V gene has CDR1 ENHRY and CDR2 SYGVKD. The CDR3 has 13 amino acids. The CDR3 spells CAISGEGTEPQHF. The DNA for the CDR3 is TGTGCCATCAGTGGAGAGGGCACGGAGCCCCAGCATTTT.

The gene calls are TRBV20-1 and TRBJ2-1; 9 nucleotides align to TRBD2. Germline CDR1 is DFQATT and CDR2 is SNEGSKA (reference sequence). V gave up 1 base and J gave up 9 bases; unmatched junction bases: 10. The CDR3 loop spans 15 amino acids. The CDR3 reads CSARGNRRGGPEQFF. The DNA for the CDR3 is TGCAGTGCTAGAGGGAATCGGCGGGGGGGCCCTGAGCAGTTCTTC.